This T cell receptor (beta chain) originates from a study of beta chain features in type 1 diabetes. Points from the study as a whole: Insertions at VDJ junctions were less frequent in type 1 diabetes patients. These patients also deleted more nucleotides at the same junctions.

CDR1 and CDR2 from the germline V gene are SGDLS and YYNGEE. The CDR3 consists of 12 residues. V lost 0 bases and J 5 bases, leaving 4 bases between the germline ends. On this clone: Antigen specificity is unknown. Other DNA sequences within the sample encode an identical CDR3.

The sequenced template was cDNA made from the entire isolated RNA. Produced via immunoSEQ multiplex PCR; TCRdb's table is partial and in-frame only. The sample lists more than 300,000 clones, roughly 13% occurring once. Central memory, naive, regulatory and stem cell-like memory CD4+ cells were sorted by CD45RO/CCR7/CD25/CD127/CD95/CD27. The chain couples TRBV9 to TRBJ2-3, with unresolved D. This clonotype was obtained from a man younger than 35 in good health. Sequenced material: naive CD4+ T cells from blood. For the CDR3, the DNA is TGTGCCAGCAGCGTAGCAGGAGATACGCAGTATTTT. Translating it yields CASSVAGDTQYF.